This T cell receptor (beta chain) comes out of a study of blood T cells in healthy people across ages. Study-level results: Naive CD4+ cell counts and diversity both ran higher in long-lived than in aged donors.

About this clonotype: Its antigen remains unidentified.

Sample-barcoded 5' priming and a J-beta primer mix drove a second PCR of about 7 to 12 cycles. From the 5' RACE reads, TCRdb called clonotypes with MiXCR, one entry per CDR3 protein. In the table there are about 1.6 million distinct CDR3 sequences, roughly a third of which are singletons. Per the germline V gene, CDR1 is LNHDA and CDR2 is SQIVND (reference sequence). The CDR3 is made up of 16 amino acids. With 0 bases removed from V and 5 bases from J, the gap between germline ends came to 16 bases. This chain connects TRBV19 to TRBJ2-5; D is tentatively TRBD1 or TRBD2 (5 bases each). Material for sequencing was blood. The sequence derives from a woman in her twenties or thirties in good health. Here the CDR3 DNA reads TGTGCCAGTAGTATAGAGAAGCTGGGGGTGATGGAGACCCAGTACTTC. This encodes CASSIEKLGVMETQYF.